This TCR beta chain was captured by sequencing in a study of vaccination and CD4 T cells after COVID-19. On the study more broadly: Overlapping SARS-CoV-2, HCoV-NL63, HCoV-OC43 and HCoV-229E spike peptides were used to stimulate cells.

An Oncomine TCR Beta short-read assay was used to sequence the DNA from cultured CD4+ T cells. Cultures of CD4+ T cells served as the source for extracting genomic DNA. From the PCR reads, TCRdb called clonotypes with MiXCR, one entry per CDR3 protein. The table lists approximately 20,000 distinct CDR3 sequences, roughly 29% of them singletons. The CDR3 consists of 13 residues. About this clonotype: Its antigen is undetermined.

As for treatment: approximately 9-day PBMC culture with coronavirus spike peptide pools or control peptides (ViraFEST assay). After expanding antigen-specific T cells with peptide pools, ViraFEST sequenced their TCRs. Sequenced material: cultured CD4+ T cells from blood. This sequence was found in a human donor with COVID-19. The gene calls are TRBV21-1 and TRBJ2-7. TRBV21-1 is flagged as a pseudogene. CDR3 loop: CASSKPAAYEQYF. CDR3 bases: TGTGCCAGCAGTAAGCCAGCAGCCTACGAGCAGTACTTC.